The rows below give T cell receptor beta chains drawn from one sample of a study of OX40 agonist ivuxolimab in advanced cancers. Libraries were prepared by immunoSEQ multiplex PCR; TCRdb keeps only in-frame clonotypes and omits some of them. The table shows roughly 99,000 clones, with less than 95% occurring only once. This sample comprised CD4+ or CD8+ T cells sorted from blood, obtained in a trial of the OX40 agonist ivuxolimab. These receptors originate from an adult with an advanced solid tumor such as melanoma, head and neck, liver or kidney cancer. Each CDR3 is given with its conserved first and last residue. D genes are given only for firm matches. Part of the rows lack a size; the others show once, few, many or a class for expanded clones.

TRBJ1-2	-	TRBV4-1	15	-	CASSPPGQISYGYTF	TGCGCCAGCAGCCCGCCCGGACAGATTAGCTATGGCTACACCTTC
TRBJ1-1	-	TRBV7-6	14	-	CASSRLPDSTEAFF	TGTGCCAGCAGCCGTTTACCCGACAGCACTGAAGCTTTCTTT
TRBJ2-5	-	TRBV28	11	-	CASSLGETQYF	TGTGCCAGCAGTTTGGGAGAGACCCAGTACTTC
TRBJ1-1	-	TRBV7-9	15	-	CASSLGGTGDTEAFF	TGTGCCAGCAGCTTAGGGGGCACAGGAGACACTGAAGCTTTCTTT
TRBJ2-5	TRBD2	TRBV9	15	-	CASSRGLAGYETQYF	TGTGCCAGCAGCCGGGGACTAGCGGGGTATGAGACCCAGTACTTC
TRBJ1-5	-	TRBV18	18	-	CASSPPRSGGPSNQPQHF	TGTGCCAGCTCACCACCCCGGTCTGGAGGGCCCAGCAATCAGCCCCAGCATTTT
TRBJ2-5	TRBD1	TRBV5-1	16	once	CASSNPRGRTGETQYF	TGCGCCAGCAGCAACCCCAGGGGGCGGACGGGGGAGACCCAGTACTTC
TRBJ2-5	-	TRBV9	14	few	CASSVGAYQETQYF	TGTGCCAGCAGCGTAGGGGCATATCAAGAGACCCAGTACTTC
TRBJ2-2	-	TRBV19	17	-	CASSIVEAVVRTGELFF	TGTGCCAGTAGTATAGTAGAAGCAGTGGTGCGGACCGGGGAGCTGTTTTTT
TRBJ1-1	-	TRBV6-5	13	-	CASRTGLNTEAFF	TGTGCCAGCAGGACCGGGCTGAACACTGAAGCTTTCTTT
TRBJ2-7	TRBD1	TRBV25-1	15	-	CASSEVRTGDHEQYF	TGTGCCAGCAGTGAAGTCAGGACAGGGGACCACGAGCAGTACTTC
TRBJ2-5	-	TRBV9	16	-	CASSPGEQTLGETQYF	TGTGCCAGCAGCCCTGGGGAGCAAACCCTCGGGGAGACCCAGTACTTC
TRBJ2-7	-	TRBV7-9	14	-	CASSLDLGPYEQYF	TGTGCCAGCAGCTTAGACTTGGGTCCCTACGAGCAGTACTTC
TRBJ1-1	-	TRBV5-3	14	-	CARSFSPPAVEAFF	TGTGCCAGAAGCTTCTCCCCCCCCGCGGTTGAAGCTTTCTTT
TRBJ2-3	-	TRBV14	16	-	CASSQLAVSITDTQYF	TGTGCCAGCAGCCAATTAGCCGTCTCCATCACAGATACGCAGTATTTT
TRBJ1-6	-	TRBV15	17	once	CATSRDGSSSYNSPLHF	TGTGCCACCAGCAGAGACGGGTCGAGCTCCTATAATTCACCCCTCCACTTT
TRBJ1-1	-	TRBV9	15	-	CASSSLGGGNTEAFF	TGTGCCAGCAGCTCCCTTGGGGGTGGGAACACTGAAGCTTTCTTT
TRBJ2-2	TRBD1	TRBV9	16	-	CASSANGQGRSGELFF	TGTGCCAGCAGTGCTAACGGACAGGGACGGTCCGGGGAGCTGTTTTTT
TRBJ1-5	-	TRBV28	13	-	CASNREFAQPQHF	TGTGCCAGCAACAGGGAGTTTGCCCAGCCCCAGCATTTT
TRBJ1-1	-	TRBV27	16	-	CASSLLGLGMNTEAFF	TGTGCCAGCAGTTTACTGGGGCTAGGAATGAACACTGAAGCTTTCTTT
TRBJ1-2	TRBD1	TRBV7-9	15	-	CASSQFMTGSYGYTF	TGTGCCAGCAGCCAATTCATGACAGGGTCCTATGGCTACACCTTC
TRBJ2-2	TRBD1	TRBV11-3	16	-	CASSLHGRGMTGELFF	TGTGCCAGCAGCTTACACGGCAGGGGGATGACCGGGGAGCTGTTTTTT
TRBJ1-2	TRBD1	TRBV5-4	12	-	CASSPGGNGYTF	TGTGCCAGCAGCCCAGGGGGAAATGGCTACACCTTC
TRBJ1-1	-	TRBV18	13	-	CASSPGQNTEAFF	TGTGCCAGCTCACCAGGCCAAAACACTGAAGCTTTCTTT
TRBJ1-4	-	TRBV25-1	16	-	CASSESRYAGNEKLFF	TGTGCCAGCAGTGAATCCCGATATGCGGGGAATGAAAAACTGTTTTTT
TRBJ1-6	-	TRBV27	14	-	CASSLLTYNSPLHF	TGTGCCAGCAGTTTATTAACCTATAATTCACCCCTCCACTTT
TRBJ1-1	-	TRBV7-9	15	-	CASSERAPVGTEAFF	TGTGCCAGCAGCGAACGGGCCCCCGTGGGCACTGAAGCTTTCTTT
TRBJ2-7	-	TRBV27	18	-	CASSLSMGPEGAFYEQYF	TGTGCCAGCAGTTTATCCATGGGCCCGGAGGGTGCTTTCTACGAGCAGTACTTC
TRBJ2-3	-	TRBV7-3	16	-	CASSQAGGASTDTQYF	TGTGCCAGCAGCCAAGCGGGCGGGGCTAGCACAGATACGCAGTATTTT
TRBJ1-2	-	TRBV5-6	12	-	CASSLALQEDTF	TGTGCCAGCAGCTTGGCCTTGCAGGAGGACACCTTC
TRBJ1-4	TRBD1	TRBV15	16	-	CATSLRQGKREEKLFF	TGTGCCACCAGCCTACGACAGGGGAAGAGAGAGGAAAAACTGTTTTTT
TRBJ2-5	-	TRBV7-9	17	-	CASSPGRLVRSRETQYF	TGTGCCAGCAGCCCCGGGCGGCTAGTTCGGAGTAGAGAGACCCAGTACTTC
TRBJ2-1	TRBD2	TRBV4-2	17	-	CASSLSGGTNSYNEQFF	TGTGCCAGCAGCCTGTCCGGCGGGACTAACTCCTACAATGAGCAGTTCTTC
TRBJ2-7	-	TRBV18	12	-	CASSPATYEQYF	TGTGCCAGCTCACCAGCTACCTACGAGCAGTACTTC
TRBJ2-2	TRBD2	TRBV7-6	14	-	CASSLSGMTGELFF	TGTGCCAGCAGCTTGAGCGGGATGACCGGGGAGCTGTTTTTT
TRBJ1-5	-	TRBV19	15	-	CASSRPRGSDQPQHF	TGTGCCAGTAGTCGCCCCCGGGGGAGTGATCAGCCCCAGCATTTT
TRBJ1-1	-	TRBV9	16	-	CASSSPGQYMNTEAFF	TGTGCCAGCAGCTCTCCCGGGCAGTACATGAACACTGAAGCTTTCTTT
TRBJ1-2	TRBD1	TRBV2	15	-	CASSEEQGIVAGYTF	TGTGCCAGCAGTGAAGAACAGGGGATAGTCGCTGGCTACACCTTC
TRBJ2-7	-	TRBV7-9	13	-	CASSPKDFGEQYF	TGTGCCAGCAGCCCCAAAGACTTCGGCGAGCAGTACTTC
TRBJ2-5	TRBD2	TRBV18	13	-	CASSVAGEETQYF	TGTGCCAGCTCAGTGGCGGGAGAAGAGACCCAGTACTTC
TRBJ2-7	TRBD1	TRBV27	16	-	CASSVGTDPPDHEQYF	TGTGCCAGCAGTGTCGGGACAGACCCCCCTGACCACGAGCAGTACTTC
TRBJ2-7	-	TRBV28	15	-	CASSLYSEITYEQYF	TGTGCCAGCAGTTTGTATAGCGAGATAACCTACGAGCAGTACTTC
TRBJ1-5	-	TRBV27	13	-	CASSLMGNQPQHF	TGTGCCAGCAGTTTAATGGGAAATCAGCCCCAGCATTTT
TRBJ1-2	-	TRBV7-2	15	-	CASSLGRGGNYGYTF	TGTGCCAGCAGCTTAGGGAGGGGCGGCAACTATGGCTACACCTTC
TRBJ1-2	-	TRBV6-5	12	-	CASSSQNYGYTF	TGTGCCAGCAGTTCTCAGAACTATGGCTACACCTTC
TRBJ1-4	TRBD1	TRBV4-1	18	-	CASSQEGPGGKRNEKLFF	TGCGCCAGCAGCCAAGAAGGTCCAGGGGGCAAACGGAATGAAAAACTGTTTTTT
TRBJ1-2	TRBD1	TRBV19	14	-	CASSIIGQGYGYTF	TGTGCCAGTAGTATCATAGGACAGGGGTATGGCTACACCTTC
TRBJ1-2	-	TRBV2	14	-	CASSWDRADYGYTF	TGTGCCAGCAGTTGGGACCGGGCGGACTATGGCTACACCTTC
TRBJ1-5	TRBD1	TRBV19	18	-	CASSIGEGQAVVNQPQHF	TGTGCCAGTAGTATAGGTGAGGGACAGGCCGTTGTCAATCAGCCCCAGCATTTT
TRBJ2-1	TRBD2	TRBV7-3	16	-	CASSLRSSGSINEQFF	TGTGCCAGCAGCTTAAGATCTAGCGGGAGTATCAATGAGCAGTTCTTC
TRBJ2-4	-	TRBV5-4	12	-	CASSSTENIQYF	TGTGCCAGCAGCTCGACGGAAAACATTCAGTACTTC
TRBJ1-1	-	TRBV11-1	15	once	CASTLGAEGNTEAFF	TGTGCCAGCACCTTGGGGGCCGAGGGGAACACTGAAGCTTTCTTT
TRBJ2-7	TRBD2	TRBV25-1	16	-	CASSDPWTSGSREQYF	TGTGCCAGCAGTGATCCCTGGACTAGCGGGAGTCGGGAGCAGTACTTC
TRBJ2-5	-	TRBV6-6	14	-	CASSYPGPGETQYF	TGTGCCAGCAGTTACCCGGGACCAGGGGAGACCCAGTACTTC
TRBJ1-5	TRBD1	TRBV28	14	-	CASFRGALNQPQHF	TGTGCCAGCTTCAGGGGGGCTCTTAATCAGCCCCAGCATTTT
TRBJ2-1	TRBD2	TRBV15	15	-	CATSPGGTPYNEQFF	TGTGCCACCAGCCCCGGGGGGACCCCCTACAATGAGCAGTTCTTC
TRBJ2-7	-	TRBV5-5	15	-	CASSLADWKTYEQYF	TGTGCCAGCAGCTTGGCAGACTGGAAAACCTACGAGCAGTACTTC
TRBJ1-1	-	TRBV18	11	-	CASSPGTEAFF	TGTGCCAGCTCACCAGGGACTGAAGCTTTCTTT